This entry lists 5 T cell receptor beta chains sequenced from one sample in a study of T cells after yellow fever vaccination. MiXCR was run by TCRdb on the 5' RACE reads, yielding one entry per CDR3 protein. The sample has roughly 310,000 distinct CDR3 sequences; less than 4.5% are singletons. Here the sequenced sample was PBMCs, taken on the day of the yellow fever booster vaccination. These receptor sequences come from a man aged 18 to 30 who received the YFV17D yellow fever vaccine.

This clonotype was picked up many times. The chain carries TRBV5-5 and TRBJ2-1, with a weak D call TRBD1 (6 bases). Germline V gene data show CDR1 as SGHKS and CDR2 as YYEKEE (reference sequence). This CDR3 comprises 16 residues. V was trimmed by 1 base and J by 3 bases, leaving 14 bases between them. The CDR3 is CASSLLQGELYNEQFF. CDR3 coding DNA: TGTGCCAGCAGCTTGTTACAGGGAGAACTCTACAATGAGCAGTTCTTC.

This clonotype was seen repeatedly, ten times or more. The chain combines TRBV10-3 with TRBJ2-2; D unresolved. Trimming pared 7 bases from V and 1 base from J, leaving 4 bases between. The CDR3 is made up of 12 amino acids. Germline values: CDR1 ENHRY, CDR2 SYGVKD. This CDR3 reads CAITENTGELFF. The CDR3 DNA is TGTGCCATCACCGAGAACACCGGGGAGCTGTTTTTT.

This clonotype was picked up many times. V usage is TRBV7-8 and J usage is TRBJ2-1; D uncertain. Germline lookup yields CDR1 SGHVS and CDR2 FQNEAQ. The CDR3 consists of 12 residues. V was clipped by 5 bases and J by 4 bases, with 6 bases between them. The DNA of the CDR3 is TGTGCCAGCAGCCTCTATTACAATGAGCAGTTCTTC. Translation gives CASSLYYNEQFF.

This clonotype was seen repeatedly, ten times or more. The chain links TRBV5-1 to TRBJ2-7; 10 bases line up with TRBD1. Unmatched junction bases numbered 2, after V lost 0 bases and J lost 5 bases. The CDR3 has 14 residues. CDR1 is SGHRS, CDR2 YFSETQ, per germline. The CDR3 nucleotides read TGCGCCAGCAGCTTGGGACAGGGGGCAGACGAGCAGTACGTC. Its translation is CASSLGQGADEQYV.

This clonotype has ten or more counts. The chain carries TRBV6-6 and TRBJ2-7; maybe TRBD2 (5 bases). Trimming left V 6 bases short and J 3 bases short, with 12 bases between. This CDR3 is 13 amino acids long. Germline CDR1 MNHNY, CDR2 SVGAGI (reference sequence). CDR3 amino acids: CASSRLLNYEQYF. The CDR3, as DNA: TGTGCCAGCAGCCGACTACTAAACTACGAGCAGTACTTC.